One and the same sample provided the 21 T cell receptor beta chains below, sequenced in a study of T cells in Graves' hyperthyroidism and ophthalmopathy (dated by TCRdb to the late 2010s). The protocol used for the library was multiplex PCR. Sequenced on an Illumina HiSeq 2000. The TCR beta CDR3 regions were amplified from the RNA transcripts. The first round of RT-PCR for the TCR CDR3 was performed with the HTBI primer set and the Qiagen OneStep RT-PCR kit. TCRdb reworked the public reads: Q25 trimming with fastp, MiXCR clone assembly, productive beta chains retained. Rows with one shared CDR3 protein collapse into an entry with the most common genes and DNA. Across this sample there are about 380,000 distinct CDR3 sequences, with under 20% seen only once. The top ten constitute 35% to 50% of the sample. Sequencing input: blood. These receptors came from a man younger than 35 with Graves' ophthalmopathy.

The chain carries TRBV10-3 and TRBJ1-2, with a tentative D call TRBD1 (5 bases). V shed 3 bases and J shed 4 bases, with 21 bases lying between them. CDR1 and CDR2 (germline): ENHRY, SYGVKD. This CDR3 has 17 residues. As DNA, the CDR3 is TGTGCCATCAGTGACCCTACCGACAGCCCTGGGGGCTATGGCTACACCTTC. This codes for CAISDPTDSPGGYGYTF.

The sample holds many counts of this clonotype. This chain links TRBV6-6 with TRBJ1-4; the D is unclear. The CDR3 runs to 13 residues. Trimming left V 0 bases short and J 4 bases short, with 3 bases between. Germline CDR1 and CDR2: MNHNY and SVGAGI (reference sequence). CDR3 DNA: TGTGCCAGCAGTTACTCGGTTAATGAAAAACTGTTTTTT. Translation: CASSYSVNEKLFF.

The sample holds a few counts of this clonotype. J is TRBJ2-1 and V is TRBV13; 11 nucleotides agree with TRBD2. The germline CDR1 and CDR2 sequences are PRHDT and FYEKMQ (reference sequence). CDR3 size: 17 residues. The J segment lost 1 base and the V segment lost 2 bases, leaving 4 bases of the junction unmatched. The CDR3 here is CASSLRLAGGSYNEQFF. The CDR3 DNA reads as TGTGCCAGCAGCTTAAGGCTAGCGGGGGGTTCCTACAATGAGCAGTTCTTC.

In this sample, this clonotype turned up many times. DNA for the CDR3: TGTGCCAGCAGTGAACGAGGGACAGGGTCTCAGCCCCAGCATTTT. Amino acids: CASSERGTGSQPQHF. This chain connects TRBV6-1 to TRBJ1-5; 9 nucleotides line up with TRBD1. The germline V gene encodes CDR1 MNHNS and CDR2 SASEGT. The CDR3 runs 15 residues. The junction had 5 bases not matched to a gene; V was cut back by 2 bases and J by 6 bases.

This clonotype was picked up a small number of times. This chain links TRBV6-1 with TRBJ1-5, with a tentative D call TRBD1 (5 bases). The germline CDR1 and CDR2 sequences are MNHNS and SASEGT. The CDR3 loop spans 15 amino acids. V was pared by 4 bases and J by 2 bases, with 12 bases between. In DNA, the CDR3 is TGTGCCAGCAGTGTGTTCAGGGCTGGCAATCAGCCCCAGCATTTT. It specifies CASSVFRAGNQPQHF.

In its sample, this clonotype was seen many times. The chain employs TRBV6-5 and TRBJ2-5; 8 nucleotides line up with TRBD1. The V segment lost 0 bases and the J segment 5 bases; nucleotides outside the gene matches: 5. Germline V gene sequence: CDR1 MNHEY, CDR2 SVGAGI. The CDR3 extends over 15 amino acids. As DNA, the CDR3 is TGTGCCAGCAGTTACTCGACAGGGGTGGATGAGACCCAGTACTTC. It translates to CASSYSTGVDETQYF.

The CDR3 region is CASSLSGTGNTEAFF. The CDR3 DNA reads as TGTGCCAGCAGTTTATCTGGGACCGGAAACACTGAAGCTTTCTTT. This chain connects TRBV27 to TRBJ1-1, with D possibly being TRBD1 (5 bases). The CDR3 is 15 amino acids. The ends were cut back, 0 bases at V and 2 bases at J, with 10 bases in the middle. Germline assignment: CDR1 MNHEY and CDR2 SMNVEV (reference sequence).

This clonotype was seen repeatedly, ten times or more. V usage is TRBV11-2 and J usage is TRBJ1-2, with no clear D. Germline V gene sequence: CDR1 SGHAT, CDR2 FQNNGV. The CDR3 runs to 13 residues. V was trimmed by 1 base and J by 7 bases, leaving 10 bases between them. The CDR3 region has the DNA TGTGCCAGCAGCTTAGGAGTCGGGGTTGGCTACACCTTC. The encoded protein is CASSLGVGVGYTF.

This clonotype appeared many times. CDR3 protein: CSAYSTGGREQYF. CDR3 DNA sequence: TGCAGTGCCTACTCTACAGGGGGCCGAGAGCAGTACTTC. The chain links TRBV20-1 to TRBJ2-7; 9 nucleotides match TRBD1. Germline CDR1 is DFQATT and CDR2 is SNEGSKA (reference sequence). Losses at the gene ends were 6 bases for V and 7 bases for J; bases not matched to a gene: 10. The CDR3 contains 13 residues.

The rearrangement joins TRBV11-2 to TRBJ2-1; a possible D gene is TRBD2 (5 bases). This CDR3 spans 16 amino acids. Trimming pared 5 bases from V and 10 bases from J, leaving 24 bases between. Germline V gene sequence: CDR1 SGHAT, CDR2 FQNNGV. The CDR3 loop reads CASSPVRGSGTGEQFF. CDR3 nucleotide sequence: TGTGCCAGCAGCCCTGTCCGGGGTTCGGGCACCGGGGAGCAGTTCTTC.

This clonotype came up many times. The chain links TRBV2 to TRBJ1-4; no definite D call. From germline, CDR1 is SNHLY and CDR2 FYNNEI. The length of the CDR3 is 15 residues. V shed 10 bases and J shed 0 bases, with 15 bases lying between them. The CDR3 DNA reads TGTGCCACCTCAACCGACCTTGCAACTAATGAAAAACTGTTTTTT. Its protein product is CATSTDLATNEKLFF.

This clonotype has ten or more counts. The chain recombines TRBV5-1 with TRBJ2-7; 7 nucleotides agree with TRBD2. Germline V gene sequence: CDR1 SGHRS, CDR2 YFSETQ. The CDR3 is made up of 15 amino acids. V shed 4 bases and J 3 bases; nucleotides not matched to a gene: 10. CDR3 sequence: CASSTGGSVGYEQYF. Here the CDR3 DNA reads TGCGCCAGCAGCACCGGGGGGTCCGTGGGCTACGAGCAGTACTTC.

This clonotype was recorded at least ten times. The rearrangement links TRBV27 to TRBJ2-5; D is uncertain. Germline CDR1 is MNHEY and CDR2 is SMNVEV (reference sequence). The CDR3 is made up of 13 amino acids. The V gene lost 2 bases and the J gene lost 1 base, with 5 bases spanning the gap. CDR3 nucleotide sequence: TGTGCCAGCAGTTTAAATTTCCAAGAGACCCAGTACTTC. Its protein product is CASSLNFQETQYF.

This clonotype was recorded at least ten times. The rearrangement uses TRBV3-1 and TRBJ1-4, with D perhaps matching TRBD1 (5 bases). The germline V and J ends were trimmed by 0 bases and 8 bases, with 16 bases remaining between them. CDR1 and CDR2 from the germline V gene are LGHDT and YNNKEL (reference sequence). CDR3 length: 16 residues. This CDR3 is CASSQDPPPRGEKLFF. The CDR3 bases are TGTGCCAGCAGCCAAGATCCTCCACCCCGGGGGGAAAAACTGTTTTTT.

This clonotype was detected ten times or more. This chain joins TRBV2 and TRBJ2-7; TRBD1 aligns across 8 bases. The CDR3 is 14 amino acids. Germline V gives CDR1 SNHLY, CDR2 FYNNEI. V was pared by 4 bases and J by 9 bases, with 11 bases of the junction left unmatched. CDR3 region: CASSVWGQDSVQYF. The CDR3 DNA follows: TGTGCCAGCAGTGTTTGGGGACAGGATAGTGTGCAGTACTTC.

Worth noting for this clonotype: A read error may account for a junction end that differs from germline. This rearrangement joins TRBV25-1 to TRBJ2-5; 12 bases map to TRBD2. The CDR3 extends over 15 amino acids. Looked up from germline, CDR1 is MGHDK and CDR2 is SYGVNS. DNA for the CDR3: TGTGCCAGCAGTGGGACTAGCGGGGCGCAAGAGACCCAGCACTTC. Translated: CASSGTSGAQETQHF.

The sample holds a few counts of this clonotype. The J gene is TRBJ2-3, the V gene TRBV19; D unresolved. The V gene lost 4 bases and the J gene lost 0 bases, with 8 bases spanning the gap. Germline assignment: CDR1 LNHDA and CDR2 SQIVND (reference sequence). This CDR3 is 14 amino acids long. This chain's CDR3 is CASSRASSTDTQYF. The DNA of the CDR3 is TGTGCCAGTAGTAGGGCAAGTAGCACAGATACGCAGTATTTT.

This clonotype was observed a few times. The chain is built from TRBV14 and TRBJ2-5; 9 bases fit TRBD2. The CDR3 has 15 amino acids. The germline CDR1 and CDR2 sequences are SGHDN and FVKESK. V trimming: 1 base; J trimming: 9 bases; junction bases outside the gene matches: 9. The CDR3 region has the DNA TGTGCCAGCAGCCAAGTCGGCGGGGGGGCCATGGCCCAGTACTTC. Translating gives CASSQVGGGAMAQYF.

Many counts were recorded for this clonotype. The rearrangement links TRBV11-2 to TRBJ2-3, with TRBD2 identical over 7 bases. The CDR3 runs 14 residues. The V segment lost 6 bases and the J segment 5 bases; nucleotides outside the gene matches: 8. Germline V lookup: CDR1 SGHAT, CDR2 FQNNGV. CDR3 protein: CASRPPGGKDTQYF. CDR3 sequence (DNA): TGTGCCAGCAGGCCTCCCGGGGGGAAAGATACGCAGTATTTT.

This clonotype was found many times. The chain joins TRBV3-1 to TRBJ1-5, with 7 bases fitting TRBD1. V lost 6 bases to trimming and J lost 7 bases; unmatched junction nucleotides: 9. The CDR3 loop spans 14 amino acids. Germline lookup yields CDR1 LGHDT and CDR2 YNNKEL (reference sequence). CDR3 sequence: CASRAGTAGQPQHF. CDR3 sequence (DNA): TGTGCCAGCAGAGCCGGGACAGCGGGCCAGCCCCAGCATTTT.

This clonotype was seen repeatedly, ten times or more. V and J are TRBV2 and TRBJ2-5; TRBD1 aligns across 8 bases. V gave up 5 bases and J gave up 6 bases; unmatched junction bases: 5. In germline, CDR1 is SNHLY, CDR2 FYNNEI. The CDR3 has 13 residues. CDR3 in amino acids: CASSLDREQTQYF. As DNA, the CDR3 is TGTGCCAGCAGTTTGGACAGGGAACAGACCCAGTACTTC.